A selection of T cell receptor beta chains follows, all from one sample in a study of cytomegalovirus exposure and HLA in healthy donors. Sequencing used immunoSEQ multiplex PCR; TCRdb keeps in-frame clones, though not all of them. This table holds about 120,000 clones, 70% to 80% found once. Sequencing was carried out using PBMCs. The receptors originated from a woman between 40 and 55 years old in good health and CMV-seropositive. CDR3s include the opening cysteine and the closing phenylalanine or tryptophan. A D gene is named only where the DNA matches it firmly. The size entry is marked missing in some rows and otherwise reads once, few, many or a size class.

v_gene: TRBV6-5
d_gene: NA
j_gene: TRBJ1-2
abundance: NA
CDR3nt: TGTGCCAGCAGGAACCCCGGGGGACACTATGGCTACACCTTC
CDR3aa: CASRNPGGHYGYTF

v_gene: TRBV7-3
d_gene: TRBD2
j_gene: TRBJ2-1
abundance: few
CDR3nt: TGTGCCAGCAGCCCCGGACTAGCCGGTGATGAGCAGTTCTTC
CDR3aa: CASSPGLAGDEQFF

v_gene: TRBV6-1
d_gene: NA
j_gene: TRBJ1-1
abundance: NA
CDR3nt: TGTGCTAGCAGCACTCGGGGCAGGGGTCGCGCTGAAGCTTTCTTT
CDR3aa: CASSTRGRGRAEAFF

v_gene: TRBV30
d_gene: NA
j_gene: TRBJ1-2
abundance: NA
CDR3nt: TGTGCCTGGAGGTTACAGGGTGGAAGGTATGGCTACACCTTC
CDR3aa: CAWRLQGGRYGYTF

v_gene: TRBV19
d_gene: NA
j_gene: TRBJ2-7
abundance: NA
CDR3nt: TGTGCCAGTAGTATGGGGCCCTCCAACTACGAGCAGTACTTC
CDR3aa: CASSMGPSNYEQYF

v_gene: TRBV5-6
d_gene: NA
j_gene: TRBJ1-3
abundance: NA
CDR3nt: TGTGCCAGCAGCACCGGGAGGAGCGGAAACACCATATATTTT
CDR3aa: CASSTGRSGNTIYF

v_gene: TRBV6-1
d_gene: NA
j_gene: TRBJ2-7
abundance: NA
CDR3nt: TGTGCCAGCAGCGAAGGCACTAACTTGTCCTACGAGCAGTACTTC
CDR3aa: CASSEGTNLSYEQYF

v_gene: TRBV6-5
d_gene: NA
j_gene: TRBJ2-1
abundance: NA
CDR3nt: TGTGCCAGCAGTAGGCCGGGAGCCAAGCAGTTCTTC
CDR3aa: CASSRPGAKQFF

v_gene: TRBV19
d_gene: TRBD1
j_gene: TRBJ2-2
abundance: NA
CDR3nt: TGTGCCAGTAGTATCGACAGGGGGTCGCTGTTTTTT
CDR3aa: CASSIDRGSLFF

v_gene: TRBV18
d_gene: TRBD2
j_gene: TRBJ2-2
abundance: NA
CDR3nt: TGTGCCAGCTCACCGAAGACTAGCGGCTACACCGGGGAGCTGTTTTTT
CDR3aa: CASSPKTSGYTGELFF

v_gene: TRBV7-9
d_gene: TRBD2
j_gene: TRBJ2-7
abundance: NA
CDR3nt: TGTGCCAGCAGCTTAGCGCGGGTAGCGGGGATCTACGAGCAGTACTTC
CDR3aa: CASSLARVAGIYEQYF

v_gene: TRBV5-6
d_gene: TRBD1
j_gene: TRBJ2-3
abundance: NA
CDR3nt: TGTGCCAGCAGCCCCGGGACAGGCCACACAGATACGCAGTATTTT
CDR3aa: CASSPGTGHTDTQYF

v_gene: TRBV14
d_gene: NA
j_gene: TRBJ1-4
abundance: NA
CDR3nt: TGTGCCAGCAGCCAAGATGGCGGGGCCGGAGAAAAACTGTTTTTT
CDR3aa: CASSQDGGAGEKLFF

v_gene: TRBV2
d_gene: NA
j_gene: TRBJ1-4
abundance: NA
CDR3nt: TGTGCCAGCAGGGACCCCGGGGGTAATGAAAAACTGTTTTTT
CDR3aa: CASRDPGGNEKLFF

v_gene: TRBV25-1
d_gene: TRBD1
j_gene: TRBJ2-5
abundance: NA
CDR3nt: TGTGCCAGCAGTGCCTCAGGGGGCCGACAAGAGACCCAGTACTTC
CDR3aa: CASSASGGRQETQYF

v_gene: TRBV7-8
d_gene: TRBD1
j_gene: TRBJ1-1
abundance: NA
CDR3nt: TGTGCCAGCAGCTCTCGGGACAGGGCGTTGAACACTGAAGCTTTCTTT
CDR3aa: CASSSRDRALNTEAFF

v_gene: TRBV19
d_gene: TRBD2
j_gene: TRBJ2-2
abundance: few
CDR3nt: TGTGCCAGTAGTGGGACTAGCCGGAACACCGGGGAGCTGTTTTTT
CDR3aa: CASSGTSRNTGELFF

v_gene: TRBV7-9
d_gene: NA
j_gene: TRBJ2-2
abundance: NA
CDR3nt: TGTGCCAGCAGCTTCAAACTCCCAGGGGCCGGGGAGCTGTTTTTT
CDR3aa: CASSFKLPGAGELFF

v_gene: TRBV7-9
d_gene: TRBD1
j_gene: TRBJ1-6
abundance: NA
CDR3nt: TGTGCCGTTCCTCACAGGGGCCCCCAAAGGGATTCACCCCTCCACTTT
CDR3aa: CAVPHRGPQRDSPLHF

v_gene: TRBV30
d_gene: NA
j_gene: TRBJ2-3
abundance: NA
CDR3nt: TGTGCCTGGAGTGTACCCGCCGGGGGGCAGTATTTT
CDR3aa: CAWSVPAGGQYF

v_gene: TRBV9
d_gene: NA
j_gene: TRBJ2-3
abundance: few
CDR3nt: TGTGCCAGCAGCGTAGCTTGGGGGGATTGGACAGATACGCAGTATTTT
CDR3aa: CASSVAWGDWTDTQYF

v_gene: TRBV5-1
d_gene: TRBD2
j_gene: TRBJ2-7
abundance: NA
CDR3nt: TGCGCCAGCAGCGGGAAAGCGGGACCCAACGAGCAGTACTTC
CDR3aa: CASSGKAGPNEQYF

v_gene: TRBV2
d_gene: NA
j_gene: TRBJ1-5
abundance: once
CDR3nt: TGTGCCAGCAGTGAAAGGGGTAGCAATCAGCCCCAGCATTTT
CDR3aa: CASSERGSNQPQHF

v_gene: TRBV4-1
d_gene: TRBD2
j_gene: TRBJ2-7
abundance: NA
CDR3nt: TGCGCCAGCAGCCTACTAGCGGGGGGCCCCTACGAGCAGTACTTC
CDR3aa: CASSLLAGGPYEQYF

v_gene: TRBV19
d_gene: NA
j_gene: TRBJ1-1
abundance: once
CDR3nt: TGTGCCAGTAGTACCCGACAGTCCATGAACACTGAAGCTTTCTTT
CDR3aa: CASSTRQSMNTEAFF

v_gene: TRBV5-1
d_gene: NA
j_gene: TRBJ1-1
abundance: NA
CDR3nt: TGCGCCAGCAGCTGGGTGGAGGGCACTGAAGCTTTCTTT
CDR3aa: CASSWVEGTEAFF

v_gene: TRBV2
d_gene: TRBD1
j_gene: TRBJ2-2
abundance: NA
CDR3nt: TGTGCCAGCACAGGACAGGGCCTCACCGGGGAGCTGTTTTTT
CDR3aa: CASTGQGLTGELFF

v_gene: TRBV7-9
d_gene: TRBD2
j_gene: TRBJ2-5
abundance: NA
CDR3nt: TGTGCCAGCAGCGAGATGACTAGCCAAGAGGCCCAGTACTTC
CDR3aa: CASSEMTSQEAQYF

v_gene: TRBV29-1
d_gene: NA
j_gene: TRBJ2-3
abundance: NA
CDR3nt: TGCAGCGCCCTACCCCGCTTATTCCCCGCTTGGTGGTATTTT
CDR3aa: CSALPRLFPAWWYF

v_gene: TRBV6-1
d_gene: TRBD2
j_gene: TRBJ2-7
abundance: NA
CDR3nt: TGTGCCAGCAGTTCCCAGACTAGCGGGGTCTACGAGCAGTACTTC
CDR3aa: CASSSQTSGVYEQYF

v_gene: TRBV9
d_gene: TRBD2
j_gene: TRBJ2-1
abundance: NA
CDR3nt: TGTGCCAGCAGCCCCTTAGCGGGGGGGTACAATGAGCAGTTCTTC
CDR3aa: CASSPLAGGYNEQFF